Listed below are T cell receptor beta chains from one sample, sequenced in a study of shared clonotypes between healthy human individuals. TCRdb's copy holds only in-frame clones and misses some; the assay was immunoSEQ multiplex PCR. Among roughly 2.2 million clones listed, around 90% were seen once. The material sequenced was naive CD4+ T cells from PBMCs. All receptors derive from a man younger than 35 in good health. Some clones in this sample may be carry-over from other donors' samples. Each CDR3 is given with its conserved first and last residue. Each record gives: CDR3 protein, CDR3 DNA, clone size, D gene, V gene, J gene. A D gene is named only where the DNA matches it firmly. Size tells how often a clone was seen (once, few, many) or the class of an expanded clone, and some rows leave it out.

CASLGDLNSNQPQHF	TGTGCCTCCCTCGGGGACCTCAATAGCAATCAGCCCCAGCATTTT	NA	NA	TRBV28	TRBJ1-5
CASSRPDSTLETQYF	TGTGCCAGCAGTCGACCTGACAGTACATTGGAGACCCAGTACTTC	NA	NA	TRBV28	TRBJ2-5
CASSQDRAGGRRYF	TGCGCCAGCAGCCAAGACCGAGCTGGCGGGAGAAGGTACTTC	NA	TRBD2	TRBV4-1	TRBJ2-7
CASSASGTHYGYTF	TGTGCCAGCAGTGCATCCGGGACACACTATGGCTACACCTTC	NA	NA	TRBV6-1	TRBJ1-2
CASSTGTASYEQYF	TGTGCCAGCTCAACCGGGACAGCTTCCTACGAGCAGTACTTC	NA	TRBD1	TRBV18	TRBJ2-7
CASSLEFVTNEQFF	TGTGCCAGCAGCTTAGAATTCGTTACCAATGAGCAGTTCTTC	NA	NA	TRBV7-2	TRBJ2-1
CASSFDIGNTIYF	TGTGCCAGCAGCTTCGACATTGGAAACACCATATATTTT	NA	NA	TRBV7-9	TRBJ1-3
CASSSQAGGGNTEAFF	TGTGCCAGCTCATCGCAGGCAGGGGGAGGGAACACTGAAGCTTTCTTT	NA	TRBD1	TRBV18	TRBJ1-1
CASSLAWWSGTNYGYTF	TGCGCCAGCAGCTTGGCCTGGTGGTCAGGGACGAACTATGGCTACACCTTC	NA	NA	TRBV5-1	TRBJ1-2
CASSSRDGADTQYF	TGTGCCAGCAGTTCTCGAGACGGAGCAGATACGCAGTATTTT	NA	NA	TRBV6-5	TRBJ2-3
CASSRGRIQETQYF	TGTGCCAGCAGCAGGGGGCGAATCCAAGAGACCCAGTACTTC	NA	TRBD1	TRBV7-2	TRBJ2-5
CASSVGVGGDTQYF	TGTGCCAGCAGCGTAGGGGTGGGTGGAGATACGCAGTATTTT	NA	NA	TRBV9	TRBJ2-3
CASSLGYYDRGNEQFF	TGCGCCAGCAGCTTGGGGTATTACGACAGGGGGAATGAGCAGTTCTTC	NA	TRBD1	TRBV5-1	TRBJ2-1
CASSPSPTGGAYTF	TGCGCCAGCAGCCCCTCACCTACAGGGGGCGCATACACCTTC	NA	TRBD1	TRBV5-1	TRBJ1-2
CASARDATGELFF	TGTGCCAGCGCCCGAGACGCGACCGGGGAGCTGTTTTTT	NA	NA	TRBV6-5	TRBJ2-2
CASLSQGGLILPQDGYTF	TGTGCCAGTCTCTCACAGGGAGGGTTAATCTTGCCGCAGGATGGCTACACCTTC	NA	NA	TRBV18	TRBJ1-2
CASSPSGGTFGNTIYF	TGCGCCAGCAGCCCCTCCGGGGGAACCTTTGGAAACACCATATATTTT	few	NA	TRBV5-1	TRBJ1-3
CASSSTGFNQPQHF	TGTGCCAGCAGCTCTACGGGGTTTAATCAGCCCCAGCATTTT	NA	NA	TRBV7-9	TRBJ1-5
CASSLVGTSYNEQFF	TGCGCCAGCAGCTTGGTCGGAACATCCTACAATGAGCAGTTCTTC	NA	NA	TRBV5-1	TRBJ2-1
CASSPSTGLGQPQHF	TGTGCCAGCTCACCATCGACAGGCTTGGGGCAGCCCCAGCATTTT	NA	NA	TRBV18	TRBJ1-5
CASSLGRGLPYNEQFF	TGTGCCAGCAGCTTAGGTCGGGGGTTACCTTACAATGAGCAGTTCTTC	NA	NA	TRBV11-2	TRBJ2-1
CASSPNRDTNYGYTF	TGTGCCAGCTCACCGAACCGGGACACGAACTATGGCTACACCTTC	NA	NA	TRBV18	TRBJ1-2
CASSSGVVASYEQYF	TGTGCCAGCAGTTCCGGAGTAGTAGCATCCTACGAGCAGTACTTC	once	NA	TRBV28	TRBJ2-7
CASSLGTSLTGTQYF	TGTGCCAGCAGCCTAGGGACTAGCTTGACCGGGACCCAGTACTTC	NA	TRBD2	TRBV7-3	TRBJ2-5
CASSTGTGPGEQYF	TGCGCCAGCAGCACCGGGACCGGTCCCGGCGAGCAGTACTTC	NA	NA	TRBV5-1	TRBJ2-7
CASSPGGELFF	TGTGCCAGCTCCCCAGGCGGGGAGCTGTTTTTT	NA	NA	TRBV18	TRBJ2-2
CASSSTPRRYEQYF	TGTGCCAGTAGTAGCACACCCCGGCGGTACGAGCAGTACTTC	NA	NA	TRBV19	TRBJ2-7
CAAQGPGTDEPQAFF	TGTGCCGCGCAGGGGCCGGGGACAGATGAACCACAAGCTTTCTTT	NA	TRBD1	TRBV10-3	TRBJ1-1
CASSSSSDYNEKLFF	TGTGCCAGTAGTTCTTCCTCCGACTATAATGAAAAACTGTTTTTT	once	NA	TRBV19	TRBJ1-4
CASSRTGTPETQYF	TGTGCCAGCAGCCGGACAGGGACCCCAGAGACCCAGTACTTC	NA	TRBD1	TRBV4-2	TRBJ2-5
CASSYHTEAFF	TGTGCCAGCAGCTATCACACTGAAGCTTTCTTT	NA	NA	TRBV11-2	TRBJ1-1
CASHKNEKLFF	TGTGCCAGTCATAAGAATGAAAAACTGTTTTTT	few	NA	TRBV19	TRBJ1-4
CASSFGIPGTGATDTQYF	TGCGCCAGCAGCTTTGGGATACCTGGGACAGGGGCTACAGATACGCAGTATTTT	NA	TRBD1	TRBV5-1	TRBJ2-3
CASSFIPRGELFF	TGCGCCAGCAGCTTTATTCCCCGCGGGGAGCTGTTTTTT	once	NA	TRBV5-1	TRBJ2-2
CASSLAGRGNTIYF	TGCGCCAGCAGCTTGGCAGGGAGAGGAAACACCATATATTTT	once	NA	TRBV5-1	TRBJ1-3
CASSLGTVASYEQYF	TGTGCCAGCAGCTTAGGGACGGTTGCTTCCTACGAGCAGTACTTC	NA	NA	TRBV11-2	TRBJ2-7
CASSLLGTDYGYTF	TGTGCCAGCAGTTTATTAGGCACAGACTATGGCTACACCTTC	NA	NA	TRBV28	TRBJ1-2
CASSFFRGSNEKLFF	TGTGCCAGCAGTTTTTTTCGGGGGTCTAATGAAAAACTGTTTTTT	NA	NA	TRBV28	TRBJ1-4
CASSEWGLASSTNILSTDTQYF	TGTGCCAGCAGCGAGTGGGGACTAGCGTCTTCGACTAACATTCTAAGCACAGATACGCAGTATTTT	NA	TRBD2	TRBV9	TRBJ2-3
CASSEYGGANTGELFF	TGCGCCAGCAGTGAGTATGGCGGGGCGAACACCGGGGAGCTGTTTTTT	NA	NA	TRBV10-1	TRBJ2-2
CASSLGLAGGGTQYF	TGTGCCAGCAGCTTAGGACTAGCGGGAGGGGGGACGCAGTATTTT	NA	TRBD2	TRBV7-2	TRBJ2-3
CASSQEYRTGVETQYF	TGTGCCAGCAGCCAAGAATATAGGACAGGCGTCGAGACCCAGTACTTC	NA	TRBD1	TRBV4-2	TRBJ2-5
CASSPSILTSSDPFF	TGTGCCAGCTCACCAAGCATACTTACTAGCTCGGATCCGTTCTTC	once	NA	TRBV18	TRBJ2-1
CASSIVPGYGQETQYF	TGTGCCAGTAGTATAGTGCCGGGGTATGGGCAAGAGACCCAGTACTTC	once	NA	TRBV19	TRBJ2-5
CASKDRSAETQYF	TGTGCCAGTAAAGACAGGTCAGCGGAGACCCAGTACTTC	NA	NA	TRBV19	TRBJ2-5
CASSLNGPYSYEQYF	TGTGCCAGCAGTTTAAACGGGCCCTACTCCTACGAGCAGTACTTC	NA	NA	TRBV27	TRBJ2-7
CASGAGGGETQYF	TGTGCCAGCGGCGCGGGAGGGGGAGAGACCCAGTACTTC	NA	TRBD2	TRBV11-2	TRBJ2-5